This T cell receptor beta chain was found in a study of beta chain features in type 1 diabetes listed by TCRdb under 2018. In terms of the full investigation: No differences in mean age, gender distribution, total cell number or subset yield were found between patients and healthy donors. A total of 85 million to 110 million sorted cells were examined across all samples, and RNA yield correlated strongly with the number of cells per subset. In the study, TCRB repertoires of sorted circulating CD4+ T cell subsets from recently diagnosed type 1 diabetes patients were compared with those of matched healthy donors. Whereas all 28 donors provided naive and central memory subsets, regulatory and stem cell-like memory subsets were isolated from just 8 patients and roughly eight healthy donors. The full study reports these points: Naive, central memory and regulatory TCRB repertoires appeared more similar among patients than among healthy donors. Patients with type 1 diabetes made fewer insertions and deleted more nucleotides at VDJ recombination sites, implying thymic rearrangement abnormalities. A moderate but significant shortening of TCRB CDR3 length was observed in type 1 diabetes patients in all four CD4+ subsets. Only small numbers of individuals were included in the HLA sub-analyses, which left unresolved whether HLA type had any influence on TCRB rearrangement. Sequencing cDNA rather than genomic DNA could over-represent highly expressing activated cells, although activation and CD3 levels did not differ between groups. PCR may preferentially amplify shorter templates, but because patient and control samples were amplified and corrected together, any resulting skew would affect both groups equally.

The sample holds a few counts of this clone. The antigen it binds to is not known. No much larger clone is present one base from it, and per-base qualities are unavailable. Each donor gave one peripheral blood draw, averaging approximately 120 mL, which was collected into heparinised tubes. A BD FACSAria II and a panel including CD45RO, CCR7, CD25, CD127, CD95 and CD27 were used to sort naive, central memory, regulatory and stem cell-like memory CD4+ T cells. All sorted populations exceeded 98% purity. PBMCs were isolated right away by Lymphoprep density gradient centrifugation and were stained directly, without culture. To minimize batch effects, samples were stained and sorted in pairs, one healthy donor with one patient per experiment. The High Capacity cDNA Reverse Transcription Kit was used to reverse transcribe all of the isolated RNA, meaning that expressed TCRB transcripts were what got sequenced. Naive, central memory and regulatory T cell samples underwent deep immunoSEQ sequencing, averaging around 4 million total reads per sample. After sorted cells were lysed in RLT buffer, RNA was extracted with DNase-treated RNeasy Micro or Mini kits, with the choice depending on cell number. Each cell subset was processed on its own to prevent cross-contamination, while patient and healthy donor samples were processed together. Using the immunoSEQ multiplex PCR, TCRB sequences were amplified from cDNA into 87-bp fragments spanning the CDR3 region. The amplicons were sequenced using the Illumina HiSeq platform. The study's processing was this. Synthetic template baselines were used to correct PCR bias computationally, reads within Hamming distance 2 were collapsed together, and singletons that could not be merged were discarded. Reads were aligned against IMGT so that V, D and J genes, CDR3 length and insertions or deletions at six rearrangement sites could be assigned. Within each subset, clonotype counts were normalized to sorted cell number, and only after that were true diversity and Gini coefficients computed with the tcR R package. Repertoire sharing was quantified using the overlap coefficient calculated on TCRB nucleotide sequences. Out-of-frame TCRB sequences from naive cells were analyzed to stand in for the pre-selection repertoire. TCRdb limited this immuneACCESS table to in-frame rearrangements with V and J called. A share of clones is missing; checked studies link under half to unresolved V genes, and the rest is unexplained. The V and J calls and clone size are taken from that table; D and trimming were inferred from the DNA. This sample comprises 450,000 or so clones, over 10% of them detected only once. The ten most abundant clones make up about 0.045% of the sample.

The CDR3 goes from the cysteine to the phenylalanine over 15 residues. Solely the CDR3 DNA is kept, with 45 bases framed from the first base. The germline V gene (reference sequence) supplies CDR1 SEHNR and CDR2 FQNEAQ. Relative to germline, V is missing 4 bases and J is missing 4 bases, with 4 bases of the junction outside any gene match. The V and J genes are TRBV7-9 and TRBJ2-1; TRBD1 fits 10 bases in the junction. Sequenced sample: naive CD4+ T cells from blood. What this sample's cell subset or site label stands for: true naive CD4+ T cells. The TCR originated in a woman under 30 in good health. The sequence in DNA is TGTGCCAGCAGCTCCCGACAGGGGGCGTACAATGAGCAGTTCTTC. Translated, it gives CASSSRQGAYNEQFF.